The rows below give T cell receptor beta chains drawn from one sample of a study of spatial heterogeneity in lung cancer. MiXCR was run by TCRdb on the 5' RACE reads, yielding one entry per CDR3 protein. The table records more than 60,000 distinct CDR3 sequences, 7.5% to 9.5% of them present only once. The specimen comprised PBMCs, sampled at surgery. These receptors were collected from a male donor with early-stage non-small cell lung cancer. Both conserved end residues are part of each CDR3. A D gene is named only where the DNA matches it firmly. Not all rows give a size; the values are once, few, many and, for expanded clones, a class.

clone size	D gene	V gene	J gene	CDR3 protein	CDR3 DNA
few	-	TRBV19	TRBJ1-5	CASTQLGMQPQHF	TGTGCCAGTACCCAGCTGGGGATGCAGCCCCAGCATTTT
-	-	TRBV6-5	TRBJ2-3	CASSSPTGIGTDTQYF	TGTGCCAGCAGCTCCCCTACAGGGATCGGCACAGATACGCAGTATTTT
-	-	TRBV2	TRBJ2-7	CASSTTTYEQYF	TGTGCCAGCAGTACTACTACCTACGAGCAGTACTTC
many	-	TRBV7-2	TRBJ1-5	CASSLNSGQRDQPQHF	TGTGCCAGCAGCTTAAACTCAGGGCAGAGAGATCAGCCCCAGCATTTT
many	TRBD1	TRBV5-1	TRBJ1-3	CASSQGTVSGNTIYF	TGCGCCAGCAGCCAGGGGACAGTCTCTGGAAACACCATATATTTT
-	-	TRBV7-9	TRBJ2-2	CASSLSSVAGELFF	TGTGCCAGCAGCTTATCTTCCGTCGCCGGGGAGCTGTTTTTT
-	-	TRBV7-2	TRBJ1-2	CASSPDGRTVSFGYTF	TGTGCCAGCAGCCCAGACGGCCGGACAGTGTCCTTTGGCTACACCTTC
-	TRBD1	TRBV24-1	TRBJ2-3	CATSDLQGDTQYF	TGTGCCACCAGTGATTTACAGGGGGATACGCAGTATTTT
many	-	TRBV29-1	TRBJ2-7	CSALTGTYEQYF	TGCAGCGCCCTTACAGGGACGTACGAGCAGTACTTC
-	-	TRBV5-4	TRBJ2-2	CASSLYTGNTGELFF	TGTGCCAGCAGCTTGTATACGGGGAACACCGGGGAGCTGTTTTTT
few	-	TRBV20-1	TRBJ1-5	CSARRSNQPQHF	TGCAGTGCTAGACGGAGCAATCAGCCCCAGCATTTT
many	-	TRBV5-1	TRBJ1-6	CASSLDRTEVAFNSPLHF	TGCGCCAGCAGCTTGGATCGGACAGAGGTCGCGTTTAATTCACCCCTCCACTTT
many	TRBD1	TRBV28	TRBJ2-5	CASRENRGPGETQYF	TGTGCCAGCAGGGAGAACAGGGGGCCGGGAGAGACCCAGTACTTC
many	-	TRBV7-9	TRBJ1-1	CASSERQSNTEAFF	TGTGCCAGCAGCGAGAGACAGTCGAACACTGAAGCTTTCTTT
many	-	TRBV5-1	TRBJ1-5	CASSLGEDQPQHF	TGCGCCAGCAGCTTGGGTGAAGATCAGCCCCAGCATTTT
few	-	TRBV7-7	TRBJ2-1	CASSSETGRGEQFF	TGTGCTAGCAGCTCCGAGACGGGGAGAGGTGAGCAGTTCTTC
few	-	TRBV7-9	TRBJ2-2	CASGDGQPNTGELFF	TGTGCCAGCGGCGACGGACAGCCCAACACCGGGGAGCTGTTTTTT
few	TRBD2	TRBV11-1	TRBJ2-7	CASSQPGLGNEQYF	TGTGCCAGCAGCCAACCGGGACTAGGTAACGAGCAGTACTTC
many	TRBD2	TRBV5-1	TRBJ2-1	CASRSAGTYNEQFF	TGCGCCAGCAGGTCAGCGGGAACCTACAATGAGCAGTTCTTC
many	-	TRBV6-2/TRBV6-3	TRBJ1-2	CASVTGDYGYTF	TGTGCCAGCGTGACGGGGGACTATGGCTACACCTTC
-	-	TRBV6-1	TRBJ1-2	CASSNFLGQNHYGYTF	TGTGCCAGCAGTAACTTCCTTGGACAGAATCACTATGGCTACACCTTC
-	-	TRBV12-3/TRBV12-4	TRBJ1-6	CASSFRVSPLHF	TGTGCCAGCAGTTTTAGGGTTTCACCCCTCCACTTT
-	-	TRBV6-6	TRBJ2-7	CASSRLTRPYEQYF	TGTGCCAGCAGTCGCCTGACTAGACCCTACGAGCAGTACTTC
few	TRBD2	TRBV18	TRBJ2-5	CASSPLAGEQETQYF	TGTGCCAGCTCACCACTAGCGGGGGAACAAGAGACCCAGTACTTC
-	-	TRBV5-1	TRBJ2-2	CASSYRAAARDTGELFF	TGCGCCAGCAGCTACAGGGCCGCGGCAAGGGACACCGGGGAGCTGTTTTTT